This record looks at one T cell receptor beta chain sequence and its context. Its antigen is not identified. The assay was immunoSEQ multiplex PCR, and TCRdb's table has in-frame clones only and misses some. The table records under 110,000 clones, about 88% of them present only once. This specimen comes from a study of cytomegalovirus exposure and HLA in healthy donors. General observations from the study: That first-cohort TCR clusters tended to co-occur in the 120 or so validation repertoires was found in a later analysis. For cytomegalovirus status, the classifier reportedly gave diagnoses with high specificity and sensitivity. There were 150 to 200 TCR beta chains listed as cytomegalovirus-associated.

Among the 110 or so subjects of the validation cohort, separate from the roughly 700-subject first cohort, were the donors. Sequencing was performed on PBMCs. The receptor comes from a woman between 18 and 29 years old in good health and CMV-seropositive.

DNA for the CDR3: TGTGCCAGCAGTTTATATGGCGGGACCTTATGGCCCCAGCATTTT. It specifies CASSLYGGTLWPQHF. The genes are TRBV27 and TRBJ1-5; D is possibly TRBD1 (5 bases). This CDR3 is 15 amino acids long. Per germline, CDR1 MNHEY and CDR2 SMNVEV (reference sequence). The V end was cut by 1 base, the J end by 9 bases, with 16 bases between.